The 4 T cell receptor beta chains below were found in one sample sequenced in a study of CD8+CD57+ T cells in acquired aplastic anemia. Patients selected for sequencing had displayed CD8+CD57+ cell expansion by flow cytometry. Profiling of TCR beta VDJ combinations and CDR3 sequences used genomic DNA as template. One entry per CDR3 protein, called by TCRdb with MiXCR from the reads. The sample carries approximately 180,000 distinct CDR3 sequences, nearly 65% recorded once. Sequencing was performed on sorted CD4+, CD8+, or CD8+CD57+ T cells (not recorded which) from PBMCs. The source is a human donor with aplastic anemia.

J is TRBJ2-5 and V is TRBV5-6; D is undetermined. Trimming shortened V by 4 bases and J by 0 bases, and 13 bases separated the two germline ends. This CDR3 is built from 15 residues. Germline CDR1 SGHDT, CDR2 YYEEEE. The CDR3 spells CASSPIEVYQETQYF. CDR3 DNA sequence: TGTGCCAGCAGCCCTATCGAAGTGTACCAAGAGACCCAGTACTTC.

The chain joins TRBV5-1 to TRBJ1-5, with 8 bases that match TRBD1. V lost 0 bases, J lost 3 bases, and 2 bases stayed unmatched. The V gene's germline CDR1 is SGHRS and CDR2 YFSETQ. This CDR3 has 15 residues. This CDR3 is CASSLGTGPNQPQHF. The CDR3 DNA follows: TGCGCCAGCAGCTTGGGGACAGGGCCCAATCAGCCCCAGCATTTT.

This clonotype was observed at least ten times. The rearrangement joins TRBV20-1 to TRBJ1-1, with D possibly TRBD1 on 5 matching bases. V shed 4 bases and J shed 0 bases, with 21 bases lying between them. This CDR3 has 17 residues. Germline CDR1 DFQATT, CDR2 SNEGSKA (reference sequence). The CDR3 bases are TGCAGTGCTACAGACGGATCTGAAGGACACATGAACACTGAAGCTTTCTTT. It is translated as CSATDGSEGHMNTEAFF.

With respect to this clonotype: This may be a read error: a much more frequent sequence differs by one nucleotide. This chain uses TRBV6-1 with TRBJ1-1, with D perhaps matching TRBD1 (5 bases). The germline CDR1 and CDR2 sequences are MNHNS and SASEGT. The V and J ends lost 5 bases and 1 base respectively, with 14 bases between them. The length of the CDR3 is 15 residues. CDR3 nucleotide sequence: TGTGCCAGCAGTTACATGGGGGAGGCGAACACTGAAGCTTTCTTT. Its protein product is CASSYMGEANTEAFF.